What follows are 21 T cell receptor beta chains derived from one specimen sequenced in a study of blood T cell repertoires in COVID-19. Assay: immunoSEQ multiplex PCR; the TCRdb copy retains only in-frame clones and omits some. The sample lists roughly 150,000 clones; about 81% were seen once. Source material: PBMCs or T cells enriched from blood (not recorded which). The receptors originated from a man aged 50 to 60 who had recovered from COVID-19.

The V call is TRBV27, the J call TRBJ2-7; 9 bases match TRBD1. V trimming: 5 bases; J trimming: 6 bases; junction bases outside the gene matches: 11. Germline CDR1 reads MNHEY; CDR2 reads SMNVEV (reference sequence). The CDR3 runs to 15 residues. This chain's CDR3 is CASSKRQGVLGEQYF. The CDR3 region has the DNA TGTGCCAGCAGTAAACGACAGGGGGTTCTGGGCGAGCAGTACTTC.

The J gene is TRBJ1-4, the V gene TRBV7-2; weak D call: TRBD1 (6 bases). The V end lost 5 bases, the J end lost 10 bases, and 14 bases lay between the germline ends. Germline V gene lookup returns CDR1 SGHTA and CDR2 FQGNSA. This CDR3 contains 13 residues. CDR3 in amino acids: CASSGPGAGKLFF. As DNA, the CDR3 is TGTGCCAGCAGCGGCCCAGGGGCGGGAAAACTGTTTTTT.

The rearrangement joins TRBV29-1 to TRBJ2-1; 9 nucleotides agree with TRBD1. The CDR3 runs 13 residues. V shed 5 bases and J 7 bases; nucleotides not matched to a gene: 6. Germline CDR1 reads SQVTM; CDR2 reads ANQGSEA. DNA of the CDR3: TGCAGCGTTAAAGGGACAGGGTGGAATGAGCAGTTCTTC. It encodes CSVKGTGWNEQFF.

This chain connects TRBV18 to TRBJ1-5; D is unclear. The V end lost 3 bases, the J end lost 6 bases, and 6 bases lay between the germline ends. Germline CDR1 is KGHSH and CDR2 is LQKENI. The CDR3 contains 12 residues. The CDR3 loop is CASSPGGQPQHF. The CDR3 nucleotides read TGTGCCAGCTCACCGGGAGGTCAGCCCCAGCATTTT.

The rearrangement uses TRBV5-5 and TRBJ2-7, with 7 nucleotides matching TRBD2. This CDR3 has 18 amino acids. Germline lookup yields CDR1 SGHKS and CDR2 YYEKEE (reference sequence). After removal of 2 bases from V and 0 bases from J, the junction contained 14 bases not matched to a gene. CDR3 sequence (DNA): TGTGCCAGCAGCTTCGGGCAGCGGGGAATTTCTAGCTCCTACGAGCAGTACTTC. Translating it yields CASSFGQRGISSSYEQYF.

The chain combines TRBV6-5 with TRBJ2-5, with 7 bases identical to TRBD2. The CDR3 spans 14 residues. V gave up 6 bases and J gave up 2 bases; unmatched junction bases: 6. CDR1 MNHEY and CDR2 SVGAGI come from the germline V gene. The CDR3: CASRSGTTQETQYF. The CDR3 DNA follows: TGTGCCAGCAGATCCGGGACTACTCAAGAGACCCAGTACTTC.

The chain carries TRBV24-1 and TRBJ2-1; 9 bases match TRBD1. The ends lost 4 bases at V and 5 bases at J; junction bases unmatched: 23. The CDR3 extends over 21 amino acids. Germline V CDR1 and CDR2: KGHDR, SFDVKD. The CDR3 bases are TGTGCCACCAGTGACCCTCACCGGGGACAGGGACTTACCTACCCGGACAATGAGCAGTTCTTC. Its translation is CATSDPHRGQGLTYPDNEQFF.

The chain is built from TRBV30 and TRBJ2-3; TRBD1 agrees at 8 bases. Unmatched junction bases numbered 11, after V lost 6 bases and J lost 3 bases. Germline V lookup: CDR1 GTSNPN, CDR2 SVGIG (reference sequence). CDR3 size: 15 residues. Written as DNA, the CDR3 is TGTGCCTGCAGATTCACAGACAGGGGAACAGATACGCAGTATTTT. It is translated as CACRFTDRGTDTQYF.

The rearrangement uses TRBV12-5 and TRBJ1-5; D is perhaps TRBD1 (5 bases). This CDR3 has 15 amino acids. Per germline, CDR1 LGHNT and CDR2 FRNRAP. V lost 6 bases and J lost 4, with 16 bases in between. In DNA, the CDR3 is TGTGCTAGTGGCCTCACAGGCGCCCAAAATCAGCCCCAGCATTTT. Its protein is CASGLTGAQNQPQHF. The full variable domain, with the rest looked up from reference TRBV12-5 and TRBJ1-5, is DARVTQTPRHKVTEMGQEVTMRCQPILGHNTVFWYRQTMMQGLELLAYFRNRAPLDDSGMPKDRFSAEMPDATLATLKIQPSEPRDSAVYFCASGLTGAQNQPQHFGDGTRLSIL.

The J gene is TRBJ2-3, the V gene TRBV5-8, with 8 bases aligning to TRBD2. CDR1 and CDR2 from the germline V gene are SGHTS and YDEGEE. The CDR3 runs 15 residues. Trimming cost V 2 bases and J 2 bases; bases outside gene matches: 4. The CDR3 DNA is TGTGCCAGCAGCTTAAGCGGGGGCCTCACAGATACGCAGTATTTT. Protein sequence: CASSLSGGLTDTQYF.

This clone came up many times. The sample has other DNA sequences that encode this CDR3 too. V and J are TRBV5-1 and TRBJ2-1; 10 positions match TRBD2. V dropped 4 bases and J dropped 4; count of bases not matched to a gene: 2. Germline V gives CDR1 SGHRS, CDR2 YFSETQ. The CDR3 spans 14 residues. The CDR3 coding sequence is TGCGCCAGCAGCCCTAGCGGGGGATACAATGAGCAGTTCTTC. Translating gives CASSPSGGYNEQFF.

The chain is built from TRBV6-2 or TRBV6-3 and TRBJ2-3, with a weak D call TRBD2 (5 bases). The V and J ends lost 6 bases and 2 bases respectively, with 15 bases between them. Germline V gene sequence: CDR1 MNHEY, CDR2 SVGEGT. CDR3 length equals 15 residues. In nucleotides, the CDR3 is TGTGCCAGCAGCCCCGGACTCCTCTTCACAGATACGCAGTATTTT. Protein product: CASSPGLLFTDTQYF.

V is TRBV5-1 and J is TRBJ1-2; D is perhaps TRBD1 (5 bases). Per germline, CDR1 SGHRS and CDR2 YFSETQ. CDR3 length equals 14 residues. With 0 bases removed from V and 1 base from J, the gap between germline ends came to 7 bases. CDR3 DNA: TGCGCCAGCAGCTTGGTAAGGGGTAACTATGGCTACACCTTC. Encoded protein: CASSLVRGNYGYTF.

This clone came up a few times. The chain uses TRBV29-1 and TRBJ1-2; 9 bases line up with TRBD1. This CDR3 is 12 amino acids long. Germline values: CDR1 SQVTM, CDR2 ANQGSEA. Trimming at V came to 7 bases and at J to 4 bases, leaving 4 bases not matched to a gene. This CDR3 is CSGGGQGYGYTF. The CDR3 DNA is TGCAGCGGAGGGGGACAGGGCTATGGCTACACCTTC. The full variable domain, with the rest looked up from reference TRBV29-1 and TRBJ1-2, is SAVISQKPSRDICQRGTSLTIQCQVDSQVTMMFWYRQQPGQSLTLIATANQGSEATYESGFVIDKFPISRPNLTFSTLTVSNMSPEDSSIYLCSGGGQGYGYTFGSGTRLTVV.

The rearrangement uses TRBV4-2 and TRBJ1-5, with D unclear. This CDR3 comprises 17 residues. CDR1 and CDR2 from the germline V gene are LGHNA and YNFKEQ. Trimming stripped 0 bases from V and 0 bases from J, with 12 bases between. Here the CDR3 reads CASSQEGDGDSNQPQHF. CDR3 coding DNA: TGTGCCAGCAGCCAAGAAGGAGACGGGGATAGCAATCAGCCCCAGCATTTT.

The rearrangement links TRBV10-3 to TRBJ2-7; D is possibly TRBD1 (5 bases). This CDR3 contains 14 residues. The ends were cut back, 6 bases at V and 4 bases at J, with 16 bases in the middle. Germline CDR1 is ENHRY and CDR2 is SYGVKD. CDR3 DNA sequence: TGTGCCATCAGATCGAATCAGGACATATACGAGCAGTACTTC. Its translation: CAIRSNQDIYEQYF.

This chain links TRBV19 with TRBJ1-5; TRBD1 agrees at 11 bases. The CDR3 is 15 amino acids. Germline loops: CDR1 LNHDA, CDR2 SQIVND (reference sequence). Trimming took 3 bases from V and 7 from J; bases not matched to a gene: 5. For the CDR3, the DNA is TGTGCCAGTAGTATCGGACAGGGGGCCGGCCAGCCCCAGCATTTT. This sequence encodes CASSIGQGAGQPQHF.

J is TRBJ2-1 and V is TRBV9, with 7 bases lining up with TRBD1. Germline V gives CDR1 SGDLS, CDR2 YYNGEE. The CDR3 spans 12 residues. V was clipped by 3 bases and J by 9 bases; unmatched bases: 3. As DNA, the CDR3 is TGTGCCAGCAGCGCAGGGGGAACTGAGCAGTTCTTC. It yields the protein CASSAGGTEQFF.

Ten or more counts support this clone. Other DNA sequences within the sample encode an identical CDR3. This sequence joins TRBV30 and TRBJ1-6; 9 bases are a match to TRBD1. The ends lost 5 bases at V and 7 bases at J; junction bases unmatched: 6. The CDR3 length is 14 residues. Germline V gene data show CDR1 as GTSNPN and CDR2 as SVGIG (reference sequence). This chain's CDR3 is CAWGTGSLNSPLHF. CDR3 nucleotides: TGTGCCTGGGGGACAGGGAGTTTGAATTCACCCCTCCACTTT.

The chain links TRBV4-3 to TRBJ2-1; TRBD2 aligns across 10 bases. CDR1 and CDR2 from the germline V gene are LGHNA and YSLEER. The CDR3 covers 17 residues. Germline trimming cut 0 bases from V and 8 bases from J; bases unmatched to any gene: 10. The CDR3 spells CASSQDLKAGGPDEQFF. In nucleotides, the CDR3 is TGCGCCAGCAGCCAAGATCTCAAAGCGGGGGGGCCCGATGAGCAGTTCTTC.

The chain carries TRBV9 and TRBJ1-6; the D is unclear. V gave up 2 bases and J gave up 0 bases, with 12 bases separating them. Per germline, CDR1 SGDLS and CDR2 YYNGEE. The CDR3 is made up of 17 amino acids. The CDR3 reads CASSVESGSSYNSPLHF. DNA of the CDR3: TGTGCCAGCAGCGTTGAGTCAGGTAGCTCCTATAATTCACCCCTCCACTTT. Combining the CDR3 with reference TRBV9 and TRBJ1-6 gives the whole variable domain DSGVTQTPKHLITATGQRVTLRCSPRSGDLSVYWYQQSLDQGLQFLIQYYNGEERAKGNILERFSAQQFPDLHSELNLSSLELGDSALYFCASSVESGSSYNSPLHFGNGTRLTVT.